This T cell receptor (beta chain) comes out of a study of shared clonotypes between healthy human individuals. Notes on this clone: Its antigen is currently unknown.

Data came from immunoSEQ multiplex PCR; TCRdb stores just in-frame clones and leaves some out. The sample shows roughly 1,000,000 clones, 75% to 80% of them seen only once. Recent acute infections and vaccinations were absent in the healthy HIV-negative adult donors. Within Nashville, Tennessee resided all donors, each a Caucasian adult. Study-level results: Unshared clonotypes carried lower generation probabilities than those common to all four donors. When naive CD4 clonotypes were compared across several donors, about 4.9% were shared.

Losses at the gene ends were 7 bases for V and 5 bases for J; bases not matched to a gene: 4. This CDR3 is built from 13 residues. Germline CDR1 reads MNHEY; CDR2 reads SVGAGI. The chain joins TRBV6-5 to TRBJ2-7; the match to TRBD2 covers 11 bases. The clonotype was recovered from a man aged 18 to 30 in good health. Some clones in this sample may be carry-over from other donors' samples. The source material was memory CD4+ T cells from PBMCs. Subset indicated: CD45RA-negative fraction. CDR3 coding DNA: TGTGCCAGCAAACTAGCGGGAGACGACGAGCAGTACTTC. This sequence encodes CASKLAGDDEQYF.